This paragraph reports one T cell receptor (beta chain). Its antigen remains undetermined. No base quality information exists; no much larger clone differs at one position. The data are from a study of immune evolution from preneoplasia to lung adenocarcinoma (dated by TCRdb to the early 2020s). Some background on the complete study: HLA loss of heterozygosity was seen in approximately 6.7%, 15% and 36% of AIS, MIA and ADC lesions, and in no AAH lesions. The study profiled immune contexture across lung adenocarcinoma precursors and invasive adenocarcinoma using immune gene expression, TCR sequencing and multiplex immunofluorescence. Resected precursor lesions (AAH, AIS, MIA) and invasive adenocarcinomas were each compared against paired morphologically normal lung tissue. Sample size was determined by specimen availability and not by a prior power calculation. The immune data were integrated with whole exome sequencing and methylation data obtained from the same cohort of nodules. The overall cohort was made up of 53 patients with pulmonary nodules who had surgical resection. The TCR sequencing data were obtained from more than 45 patients. According to the study, roughly 100 samples went through TCR sequencing. POLYSOLVER was used to infer Class I HLA alleles from exome data, while LOHHLA was used to detect allele-specific HLA loss.

The patients had resection in Japan or China between 2014 and 2017. Two lung cancer pathologists independently reviewed H&E slides to confirm the histologic diagnosis of every case. Macro-dissection after pathologic assessment enriched premalignant or tumor cells for nucleic acid extraction. The AllPrep DNA/RNA FFPE Kit was used to isolate DNA from FFPE tissue. Looking up the germline V gene (reference sequence) yields CDR1 SEHNR and CDR2 FQNEAQ. Trimmed from V: 4 bases; trimmed from J: 3 bases; junction bases lacking a gene match: 7. The CDR3 goes from the cysteine to the phenylalanine over 16 residues. The only DNA kept is the CDR3, 48 bases in frame from the first base. TCR beta CDR3 regions were sequenced from DNA using the immunoSEQ hsTCRbeta Kit. On the authors' methods: TCR sequencing data were analysed with the ImmunoSEQ Analyzer. T cell clonality was defined as 1 minus Pielou's evenness, calculated on productive rearrangements. To measure T cell diversity, the inverse Simpson index was applied to productive templates. T cell density was TCR beta template counts normalized to usable DNA, estimated by amplifying and sequencing housekeeping genes. Two-sided Kruskal-Wallis tests were used to compare TCR metrics between histologic stages. Sourced from immuneACCESS, this table was stored by TCRdb with only in-frame sequences that have V and J called. A share of the clones is absent; for the studies checked, an unresolved V gene accounts for under half, and the remainder has no known explanation. That table supplies the V and J calls and clone size; D and trimming were determined from the DNA. For this sample there are approximately 9,600 clones; roughly 74% appear just once. Around 5% of the sample rests with the top ten.

Overall study outcomes, separate from this receptor: The highest top T cell clone frequencies were observed in normal lung, and a progressive decrease in top T cell clone frequencies appeared to occur from AAH through AIS, MIA and invasive adenocarcinoma. The findings rested on association rather than direct causation, and larger cohorts with long-term follow-up and longitudinal biopsies were considered necessary. All patients were from Japan and China, so applicability to Western populations was uncertain. The highest clonality was observed in normal lung, whereas higher T cell density and diversity but lower clonality appeared to be present in later-stage lesions. T cell clonality was highest in KRAS-mutant nodules compared with EGFR-mutant or double wild-type lesions.

The clonotype comes from a person between 65 and 80 years old with lung adenocarcinoma. The source material was FFPE minimally invasive lung adenocarcinoma tissue. The sample's cell subset or site, from its label and the paper: micro-invasive lung adenocarcinoma (MIA). The chain was built from TRBV7-9 and TRBJ2-5; 11 central nucleotides agree with TRBD2. For the CDR3, the sequence is CASSSTETSGKETQYF. The sequenced DNA is TGTGCCAGCAGCTCCACCGAGACTAGCGGGAAAGAGACCCAGTACTTC. Joined to the reference TRBV7-9 and TRBJ2-5 proteins, this CDR3 gives the full variable domain: DTGVSQNPRHKITKRGQNVTFRCDPISEHNRLYWYRQTLGQGPEFLTYFQNEAQLEKSRLLSDRFSAERPKGSFSTLEIQRTEQGDSAMYLCASSSTETSGKETQYFGPGTRLLVL.